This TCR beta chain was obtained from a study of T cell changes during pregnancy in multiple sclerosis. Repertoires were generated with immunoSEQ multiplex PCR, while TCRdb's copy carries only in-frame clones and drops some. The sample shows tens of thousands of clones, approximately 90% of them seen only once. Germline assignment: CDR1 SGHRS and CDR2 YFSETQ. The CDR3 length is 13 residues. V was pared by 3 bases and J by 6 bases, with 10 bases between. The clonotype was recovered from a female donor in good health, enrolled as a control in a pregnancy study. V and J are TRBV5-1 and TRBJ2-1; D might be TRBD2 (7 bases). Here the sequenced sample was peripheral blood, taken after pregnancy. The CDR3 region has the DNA TGCGCCAGCAGCTCTGGGGGGGCCAATGAGCAGTTCTTC. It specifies CASSSGGANEQFF.